This TCR beta chain was found in a study of T cell repertoires in cytomegalovirus infection (dated by TCRdb to about 2019). Turning to the overall study: Alongside well-studied HLA-B-restricted epitopes, the peptide stimulations were aimed at recently identified HLA-C-restricted CMV epitopes, whose presentation resists viral immunomodulation. Because public TCR beta signatures pointed to carriage of CMV infection together with the matching HLA type, the HLA type of each donor mattered for the analysis.

Instrument on record: Illumina HiSeq 1500. TCRdb ran its own pipeline on the public reads, namely fastp trimming at Q25 and MiXCR clone calling, and kept in-frame beta chains. Identical CDR3 protein sequences are pooled into one entry, listed with their most common genes and DNA. In all, the sample holds about a million distinct CDR3 sequences, and less than 40% of those were seen once. The top ten clonotypes cover around 15% of the sample. V ends up 6 bases short and J 1 base short, with an unmatched junction base count of 3. Counted from cysteine to phenylalanine, this CDR3 has 13 amino acids. Here the CDR3 DNA is all that survives: 39 bases in frame from base 1. Looking up the germline V gene (reference sequence) yields CDR1 SEHNR and CDR2 FQNEAQ. This sample's treatment or condition label indicates: in vitro stimulation with specific CMV peptide epitopes to enrich CMV-specific T cells. Overall study outcomes, separate from this receptor: The ex vivo response was dominated by HLA-C-restricted CMV-specific TCR beta clonotypes, and the single most frequent clonotype in two of eight donors was supplied by these HLA-C-restricted clonotypes. Carriers of CMV infection plus the relevant HLA type were discriminated by the cumulative frequency of public TCR beta family members in the study cohort and in an independent approximately 400-donor cohort.

In this sample, this clonotype turned up many times. This receptor's antigen is unknown. Base quality data are lacking; no much larger clone is found one base away. The sequence links TRBV7-9 to TRBJ2-7; 7 of the junction bases match TRBD1. This sample comprised cultured CD8+ T cells from PBMCs, obtained from culture after CMV antigen stimulation. The receptor was isolated from a human donor in good health (CMV status not recorded). Some clones in this sample may be carry-over from other donors' samples. The CDR3 reads as follows: CASSRQGSYEQYF. The DNA sequence follows: TGTGCCAGCAGTCGACAGGGTTCCTACGAGCAGTACTTC.